Listed here are 25 T cell receptor beta chains from one sample, sequenced in a study of T cell clonotyping in hematopoietic cell transplantation. Profiled with immunoSEQ multiplex PCR; TCRdb holds only in-frame clones, not every one. This sample yields more than 40,000 clones, of which approximately 95% are seen a single time; nearly 0.95% belongs to the top ten. The sample was peripheral blood mononuclear cells. The receptors here all came from a man aged 25 to 40 in good health. Some clones in this sample may be carry-over from other donors' samples.

V is TRBV4-3 and J is TRBJ2-7; D is possibly TRBD2 (5 bases). This CDR3 has 17 amino acids. The germline gives CDR1 LGHNA, CDR2 YSLEER. V lost 0 bases and J 2 bases, leaving 17 bases between the germline ends. CDR3 DNA sequence: TGCGCCAGCAGCCAAGAACGGATCAGCGGAACAACCTACGAGCAGTACTTC. Translated: CASSQERISGTTYEQYF.

The chain has TRBV6-4 and TRBJ1-3; D is ambiguous. Trimming took 7 bases from V and 0 from J, leaving 10 bases between them. The CDR3 contains 14 residues. The germline V gene has CDR1 MRHNA and CDR2 SNTAGT. CDR3 region: CASTWATSGNTIYF. The CDR3 coding sequence is TGTGCCAGCACCTGGGCCACCTCTGGAAACACCATATATTTT.

The chain has TRBV4-3 and TRBJ1-1; 7 bases match TRBD1. There are 15 residues in the CDR3. CDR1 is LGHNA and CDR2 is YSLEER in the germline V gene. Trimming removed 0 bases from V and 3 bases from J; junction bases left unmatched: 4. This CDR3 reads CASSQEPRGHTEAFF. CDR3 nucleotide sequence: TGCGCCAGCAGCCAAGAACCGAGGGGGCACACTGAAGCTTTCTTT.

The chain recombines TRBV5-1 with TRBJ2-3, with 11 bases identical to TRBD2. This CDR3 is built from 16 residues. The junction had 7 bases not matched to a gene; V was cut back by 4 bases and J by 3 bases. In germline, CDR1 is SGHRS, CDR2 YFSETQ. The CDR3 DNA reads TGCGCCAGCAGCACTAGCGGGGGCAAAGGTACAGATACGCAGTATTTT. As protein: CASSTSGGKGTDTQYF. Full variable domain (missing parts from reference TRBV5-1 and TRBJ2-3): KAGVTQTPRYLIKTRGQQVTLSCSPISGHRSVSWYQQTPGQGLQFLFEYFSETQRNKGNFPGRFSGRQFSNSRSEMNVSTLELGDSALYLCASSTSGGKGTDTQYFGPGTRLTVL.

V and J are TRBV12-2 and TRBJ2-7; the table's D call, TRBD1, was not checked against the DNA. TRBV12-2 is a recognized pseudogene. CDR3 size: 15 residues. In nucleotides, the CDR3 is TGTGCAAGTCGCCCCCCGGGGACAGGGCCGTACGAGCAGTACTTC. It encodes CASRPPGTGPYEQYF.

The chain has TRBV19 and TRBJ2-2; 7 bases map to TRBD1. Germline CDR1 reads LNHDA; CDR2 reads SQIVND (reference sequence). J lost 8 bases, V lost 10 bases, and 13 bases had no gene match. The CDR3 runs to 14 residues. In DNA form, the CDR3 reads TGTGCCACCAGGCCCTTGACAGGGATTGGGGAGCTGTTTTTT. Its translation: CATRPLTGIGELFF.

V and J are TRBV13 and TRBJ2-1, with D possibly TRBD1 on 6 matching bases. The CDR3 runs 16 residues. CDR1 is PRHDT and CDR2 is FYEKMQ in the germline V gene (reference sequence). Between the trimmed V and J ends, which lost 5 bases and 1 base, there was a span of 15 bases. The CDR3 DNA follows: TGTGCCAGCAGCCCAGGGGTTGGTTCGTCCTACAATGAGCAGTTCTTC. This translates into CASSPGVGSSYNEQFF.

V gene TRBV27 combines with J gene TRBJ1-2; D is uncertain. The CDR3 is 12 amino acids. Trimming took 6 bases from V and 7 from J, leaving 12 bases between them. Looked up from germline, CDR1 is MNHEY and CDR2 is SMNVEV (reference sequence). CDR3 in DNA: TGTGCCAGCAGATGGAGTTCAGGTGGCTACACCTTC. Protein sequence: CASRWSSGGYTF.

The genes are TRBV5-1 and TRBJ1-3, with D maybe TRBD1 (6 bases). From germline, CDR1 is SGHRS and CDR2 YFSETQ. The CDR3 consists of 17 residues. V dropped 5 bases and J dropped 5 bases, with 23 bases sitting between them. DNA of the CDR3: TGCGCCAGCAGACCCGGAGGAGACAGGACCGCACGAAACACCATATATTTT. Protein: CASRPGGDRTARNTIYF.

This chain uses TRBV27 with TRBJ1-1; D is unresolved. Germline V lookup: CDR1 MNHEY, CDR2 SMNVEV (reference sequence). V gave up 3 bases and J gave up 4 bases, with 9 bases separating them. This CDR3 is 13 amino acids long. The CDR3 DNA reads as TGTGCCAGCAGTTTGTCATCACTCACTGAAGCTTTCTTT. Its protein product is CASSLSSLTEAFF.

The chain has TRBV28 and TRBJ2-1; D perhaps matches TRBD2 (5 bases). The CDR3 has 14 residues. Germline V gene lookup returns CDR1 MDHEN and CDR2 SYDVKM. Trimming shortened V by 6 bases and J by 7 bases, and 16 bases separated the two germline ends. CDR3 nucleotides: TGTGCCAGCAGGACCGGACTTTTGCGGAATGAGCAGTTCTTC. Amino acid sequence: CASRTGLLRNEQFF.

The V call is TRBV30, the J call TRBJ1-1, with 7 bases that match TRBD1. The CDR3 consists of 13 residues. V was clipped by 2 bases and J by 5 bases; unmatched bases: 5. Germline CDR1 and CDR2: GTSNPN and SVGIG (reference sequence). CDR3: CAWSKQGGTEAFF. CDR3 coding DNA: TGTGCCTGGAGTAAGCAGGGGGGGACTGAAGCTTTCTTT.

The chain combines TRBV29-1 with TRBJ2-1, with TRBD2 identical over 7 bases. CDR1 and CDR2 from the germline V gene are SQVTM and ANQGSEA. CDR3 length: 15 residues. V lost 0 bases, J lost 8 bases, and 10 bases stayed unmatched. CDR3 nucleotides: TGCAGCGTTGAAGATGGCGGGAGTGAGGGTGATGAGCAGTTCTTC. Encoded protein: CSVEDGGSEGDEQFF.

The chain uses TRBV19 and TRBJ2-1; D not certain. V was pared by 6 bases and J by 8 bases, with 14 bases between. The CDR3 has 13 residues. Germline V lookup: CDR1 LNHDA, CDR2 SQIVND (reference sequence). CDR3 residues: CASSPLRAHEQFF. The CDR3 DNA follows: TGTGCCAGTAGCCCGCTTAGGGCCCATGAGCAGTTCTTC.

V and J are TRBV11-3 and TRBJ2-1; the D is unclear. The CDR3 sequence is 14 residues long. Germline V gene lookup returns CDR1 SGHNT and CDR2 YENEEA. Trimming took 1 base from V and 6 from J, leaving 10 bases between them. The CDR3 reads CASSLVRLSNEQFF. Here the CDR3 DNA reads TGTGCCAGCAGCTTAGTTCGTCTCTCCAATGAGCAGTTCTTC.

The CDR3 is CASSFADGLRTQYF. The CDR3, as DNA: TGTGCCAGCAGCTTTGCGGACGGCCTACGGACCCAGTACTTC. V gene TRBV7-2 combines with J gene TRBJ2-5; unclear D gene. This CDR3 region has 14 residues. V was cut by 3 bases and J by 7 bases, with 15 bases left in between. Germline V gives CDR1 SGHTA, CDR2 FQGNSA.

The V and J genes are TRBV6-5 and TRBJ1-4, with D uncertain. The CDR3 sequence is 16 residues long. Germline V CDR1 and CDR2: MNHEY, SVGAGI. Deletions cut 0 bases from V and 8 bases from J, with 16 bases between. The CDR3 sequence is CASSYSGGEEVEKLFF. DNA for the CDR3: TGTGCCAGCAGTTACTCAGGTGGGGAGGAGGTAGAAAAACTGTTTTTT.

The chain recombines TRBV25-1 with TRBJ1-5; no clear D. The germline V and J ends were trimmed by 2 bases and 0 bases, with 11 bases remaining between them. CDR1 and CDR2 (germline): MGHDK, SYGVNS. This CDR3 comprises 16 residues. CDR3 protein: CASSETGVYSNQPQHF. The CDR3 DNA sequence: TGTGCCAGCAGTGAAACGGGAGTATATAGCAATCAGCCCCAGCATTTT.

The V call is TRBV13, the J call TRBJ2-7, with 7 bases that match TRBD1. With 4 bases clipped from V and 7 bases from J, the junction kept 4 bases outside the gene matches. Germline V gives CDR1 PRHDT, CDR2 FYEKMQ (reference sequence). The CDR3 runs 12 residues. Here the CDR3 reads CASSSRTGEQYF. CDR3 DNA: TGTGCCAGCAGCTCCCGGACAGGTGAGCAGTACTTC.

V and J are TRBV19 and TRBJ1-6, with 7 bases identical to TRBD1. The CDR3 totals 14 residues. J gave up 8 bases and V 1 base, and 2 bases lay outside the gene matches. CDR1 and CDR2 (germline): LNHDA, SQIVND (reference sequence). As DNA, the CDR3 is TGTGCCAGTAGTATAGGAGGGGGCGATTCACCCCTCCACTTT. Amino acid sequence: CASSIGGGDSPLHF.

This clone appeared once. The CDR3 bases are TGCGCCAGCAGTGAGTACCCCGGAGGGACTAGCACAGATACGCAGTATTTT. Amino acids: CASSEYPGGTSTDTQYF. This chain uses TRBV10-1 with TRBJ2-3; TRBD2 is a possible D gene (6 bases). V was cut by 1 base and J by 0 bases, with 14 bases left in between. Germline-derived CDR1 and CDR2 are WNHNN and SYGVQD (reference sequence). This CDR3 comprises 17 residues.

V gene TRBV6-5 combines with J gene TRBJ1-2, with a weak D call TRBD1 (5 bases). The CDR3 has 13 residues. Trimming removed 8 bases from V and 6 bases from J, with 16 bases in between. Germline V gene data show CDR1 as MNHEY and CDR2 as SVGAGI. As DNA, the CDR3 is TGTGCCAGCCGCAGAGGGGAAGTGGATGGCTACACCTTC. It specifies CASRRGEVDGYTF.

The chain's CDR3 is CASNPDRDGQPQHF. The DNA of the CDR3 is TGTGCCAGTAACCCGGACAGGGATGGTCAGCCCCAGCATTTT. This sequence joins TRBV19 and TRBJ1-5, with TRBD1 matching 8 bases. Germline V lookup: CDR1 LNHDA, CDR2 SQIVND (reference sequence). The CDR3 loop spans 14 amino acids. J was trimmed by 6 bases and V by 7 bases; bases with no gene match: 8. Together with reference TRBV19 and TRBJ1-5, the CDR3 gives the full variable domain: DGGITQSPKYLFRKEGQNVTLSCEQNLNHDAMYWYRQDPGQGLRLIYYSQIVNDFQKGDIAEGYSVSREKKESFPLTVTSAQKNPTAFYLCASNPDRDGQPQHFGDGTRLSIL.

The V gene is TRBV2, the J gene TRBJ2-2; D remains ambiguous. Per the germline V gene, CDR1 is SNHLY and CDR2 is FYNNEI. With 3 bases removed from V and 4 bases from J, the gap between germline ends came to 9 bases. This CDR3 comprises 14 residues. The CDR3 region is CASSEWPLTGELFF. The CDR3 region has the DNA TGTGCCAGCAGTGAGTGGCCTCTCACCGGGGAGCTGTTTTTT.

The rearrangement uses TRBV6-6 and TRBJ1-3; D gene unclear. Germline V gene lookup returns CDR1 MNHNY and CDR2 SVGAGI (reference sequence). Trimming left V 2 bases short and J 0 bases short, with 8 bases between. This CDR3 has 15 residues. CDR3 protein: CASSYSVSSGNTIYF. DNA of the CDR3: TGTGCCAGCAGTTACAGTGTGAGCTCTGGAAACACCATATATTTT.